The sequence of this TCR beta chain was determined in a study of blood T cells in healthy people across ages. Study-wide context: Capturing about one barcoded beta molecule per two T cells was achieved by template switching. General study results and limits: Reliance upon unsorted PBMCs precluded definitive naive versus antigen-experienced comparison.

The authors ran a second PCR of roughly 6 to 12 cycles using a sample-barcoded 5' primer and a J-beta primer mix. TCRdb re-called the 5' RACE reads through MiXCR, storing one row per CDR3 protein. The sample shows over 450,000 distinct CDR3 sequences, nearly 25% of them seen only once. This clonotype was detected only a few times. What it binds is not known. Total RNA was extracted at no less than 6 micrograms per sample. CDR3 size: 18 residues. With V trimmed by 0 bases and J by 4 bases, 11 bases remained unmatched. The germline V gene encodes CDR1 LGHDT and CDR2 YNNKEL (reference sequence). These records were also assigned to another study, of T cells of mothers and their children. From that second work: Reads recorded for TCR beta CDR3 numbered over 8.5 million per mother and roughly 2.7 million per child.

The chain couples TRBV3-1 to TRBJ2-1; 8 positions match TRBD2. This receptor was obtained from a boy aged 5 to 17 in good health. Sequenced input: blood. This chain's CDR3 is CASSQDRPEAGDYNEQFF. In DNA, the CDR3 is TGTGCCAGCAGCCAAGATCGGCCGGAAGCGGGAGATTACAATGAGCAGTTCTTC.